This T cell receptor beta chain came from a study of T cells after yellow fever vaccination. Study observations and caveats: A weaker but faster secondary response was observed, peaking on day 5 versus 15.

This clonotype occurred many times. The antigen remains unidentified. CDR3 length: 15 residues. The germline CDR1 and CDR2 sequences are MNHNS and SASEGT. V was trimmed by 4 bases and J by 4 bases, leaving 16 bases between them. TCRdb redid the calling of the 5' RACE reads with MiXCR, one entry per CDR3 protein. The sample yields 200,000 to 300,000 distinct CDR3 sequences, roughly 7.2% seen once. The sequencing here drew on CD4+ T cells sorted from PBMCs, taken 15 days after the yellow fever booster vaccination. The sequence came from a man aged 30 to 39 who received the YFV17D yellow fever vaccine. J is TRBJ1-2 and V is TRBV6-1; tentative D call: TRBD1 (6 bases). This chain's CDR3 is CASSVGQPTLYGYTF. In nucleotides, the CDR3 is TGTGCCAGCAGTGTTGGACAGCCTACTCTCTATGGCTACACCTTC.